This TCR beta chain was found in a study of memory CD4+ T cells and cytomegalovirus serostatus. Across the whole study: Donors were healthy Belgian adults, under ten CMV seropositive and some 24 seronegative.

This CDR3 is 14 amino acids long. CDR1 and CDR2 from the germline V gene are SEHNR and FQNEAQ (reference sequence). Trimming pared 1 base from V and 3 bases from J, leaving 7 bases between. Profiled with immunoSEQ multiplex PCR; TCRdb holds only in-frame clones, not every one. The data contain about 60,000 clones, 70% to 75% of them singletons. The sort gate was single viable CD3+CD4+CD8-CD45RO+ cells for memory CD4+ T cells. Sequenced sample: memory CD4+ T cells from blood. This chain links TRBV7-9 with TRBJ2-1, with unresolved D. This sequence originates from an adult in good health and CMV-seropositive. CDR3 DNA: TGTGCCAGCAGCTTAGATCTCGGCTACAATGAGCAGTTCTTC. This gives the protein CASSLDLGYNEQFF.